The 9 T cell receptor beta chains given below trace back to one sample, sequenced in a study of long-term antiretroviral therapy in people with HIV. It was version v3.0 of the immunoSEQ assay that was run at survey level. TCRdb keeps only in-frame clones here, not all; method: immunoSEQ multiplex PCR. This table holds 7,500 to 10,000 clones, roughly four fifths found once. The sequencing used unsorted PBMCs, collected 0.7 years after starting antiretroviral therapy. The receptors were gathered from a man aged 40-55 years with HIV.

The chain carries TRBV28 and TRBJ2-7; either TRBD1 or TRBD2 may fit D (5 bases each). V lost 5 bases to trimming and J lost 3 bases, with 14 bases between them. This CDR3 contains 14 residues. From germline, CDR1 is MDHEN and CDR2 SYDVKM. The CDR3 bases are TGTGCCAGCAGTCTCGGGACCGGAATCTACGAGCAGTACTTC. It translates to CASSLGTGIYEQYF.

The rearrangement uses TRBV11-3 and TRBJ2-7, with 8 nucleotides matching TRBD1. CDR3 length: 14 residues. Germline CDR1 reads SGHNT; CDR2 reads YENEEA. Trimming at V came to 5 bases and at J to 3 bases, leaving 6 bases not matched to a gene. The DNA for the CDR3 is TGTGCCAGCAGCCCCAGGGACAGGAGCTACGAGCAGTACTTC. This translates into CASSPRDRSYEQYF.

This clone qualifies as large. The V and J genes are TRBV29-1 and TRBJ2-1; 12 nucleotides match TRBD2. The CDR3 loop spans 17 amino acids. Unmatched junction bases numbered 14, after V lost 8 bases and J lost 3 bases. CDR1 and CDR2 (germline): SQVTM, ANQGSEA. The CDR3 nucleotides are TGCAGCTCGCGAGGGCTAGCGGGAGGGCGGGGCTACAATGAGCAGTTCTTC. It specifies CSSRGLAGGRGYNEQFF.

V gene TRBV30 combines with J gene TRBJ2-1, with D perhaps assigned TRBD1 or TRBD2 (6 bases each). V shed 4 bases and J shed 9 bases, with 13 bases lying between them. The CDR3 consists of 12 residues. The germline CDR1 and CDR2 sequences are GTSNPN and SVGIG (reference sequence). CDR3 DNA sequence: TGTGCCTGGAATCATGAGGGGGGTGAGCAGTTCTTC. Encoded protein: CAWNHEGGEQFF.

This clone appeared a single time. The V call is TRBV2, the J call TRBJ2-3, with D possibly TRBD2 on 7 matching bases. CDR1 SNHLY and CDR2 FYNNEI come from the germline V gene. Trimming pared 10 bases from V and 4 bases from J, leaving 21 bases between. There are 15 residues in the CDR3. The CDR3 spells CAKQGGGNLPDTQYF. The CDR3 DNA reads TGTGCCAAACAAGGGGGGGGTAATCTCCCAGATACGCAGTATTTT.

This chain uses TRBV6-1 with TRBJ2-7, with D perhaps matching TRBD1 or TRBD2 (5 bases each). Trimming stripped 3 bases from V and 1 base from J, with 16 bases between. Germline loops: CDR1 MNHNS, CDR2 SASEGT. The CDR3 length is 16 residues. Here the CDR3 reads CASSDMVGVPSYEQYF. CDR3 sequence (DNA): TGTGCCAGCAGTGACATGGTGGGGGTGCCGTCCTACGAGCAGTACTTC.

The chain couples TRBV9 to TRBJ2-7, with 9 nucleotides matching TRBD2. The ends lost 0 bases at V and 1 base at J; junction bases unmatched: 8. This CDR3 has 17 amino acids. Germline CDR1 and CDR2: SGDLS and YYNGEE. The CDR3 protein is CASSVASISGRSYEQYF. CDR3 DNA sequence: TGTGCCAGCAGCGTAGCTTCTATTAGCGGGAGATCCTACGAGCAGTACTTC.

This clone was recorded once. The V and J genes are TRBV28 and TRBJ2-2, with 7 bases matching TRBD1. Trimming cost V 6 bases and J 4 bases; bases outside gene matches: 5. The CDR3 is 14 amino acids. Looked up from germline, CDR1 is MDHEN and CDR2 is SYDVKM. The CDR3 protein is CASSQGGSTGELFF. The CDR3 nucleotides are TGTGCCAGCAGCCAAGGGGGCTCCACCGGGGAGCTGTTTTTT. The complete variable domain, with remaining parts taken from reference TRBV28 and TRBJ2-2, reads DVKVTQSSRYLVKRTGEKVFLECVQDMDHENMFWYRQDPGLGLRLIYFSYDVKMKEKGDIPEGYSVSREKKERFSLILESASTNQTSMYLCASSQGGSTGELFFGEGSRLTVL.

V usage is TRBV19 and J usage is TRBJ2-1; D possibly uses TRBD1 or TRBD2 (5 bases each). Deletions cut 2 bases from V and 6 bases from J, with 14 bases between. The CDR3 is 15 residues long. Germline CDR1 LNHDA, CDR2 SQIVND (reference sequence). CDR3: CASSIFGGSANEQFF. CDR3 bases: TGTGCCAGTAGTATATTTGGGGGTTCCGCCAATGAGCAGTTCTTC.